The present TCR beta chain was sequenced within a study of blood T cell repertoires in COVID-19. Participant age was roughly 18 to 89 years, and participants resided in fewer than 30 US areas. Original analysis: Nucleated cell counts were estimated from reference gene primer amplification. Here immunoSEQ multiplex PCR was the method, and the copy in TCRdb shows in-frame clones only, minus some. V and J calls and clone size come straight from that table; D and trimming were deduced from the DNA. The sample contains about 440,000 clones, roughly nine tenths of which appear only once. Losses at the gene ends were 3 bases for V and 3 bases for J; bases not matched to a gene: 8. Looked up from germline, CDR1 is MNHEY and CDR2 is SMNVEV (reference sequence). The CDR3 runs to 16 residues.

The specimen sequenced was PBMCs or T cells enriched from blood (not recorded which). This TCR was sampled from a young woman with acute COVID-19. The V call is TRBV27, the J call TRBJ2-7, with TRBD2 matching over 10 bases. The CDR3 loop reads CASSFPSGSIVYEQYF. The CDR3 DNA is TGTGCCAGCAGTTTCCCTAGCGGGAGTATAGTCTACGAGCAGTACTTC.